This T cell receptor beta chain originates from a study of blood T cell repertoires in COVID-19 (TCRdb year 2020). At the level of the whole study: The collaborator samples originated in the United States, Italy and Spain and spanned the acute and convalescent phases of COVID-19. Where available, HLA class I and class II types were obtained from metadata supplied by the sample provider rather than from assay-based typing. The material from the prospective study consisted of cDNA or gDNA derived from T cells, B-cell-depleted T cells, or PBMCs. Nearly every sample came with metadata listing a de-identified subject ID, COVID-19 status, age in years and sex. The samples were drawn from two sources: the first 160 participants of the ongoing ImmuneRACE study, and fewer than 1,500 subjects contributed by 6 global collaborators. Deeply sampled blood TCRbeta repertoires from subjects exposed to, actively infected with, or recovered from COVID-19 were included in the dataset. A freely available public database, intended as a resource for researchers studying the immune response to SARS-CoV-2, is where the repertoires were released.

Results and caveats for the whole study, not just this receptor: Clinical and demographic metadata were provided uncurated, with the amount varying by source and participant.

Participants in the prospective study were aged roughly 18 to 100 years, lived in some 24 United States geographic areas, and enrolled through a virtual design. Cohort assignment in the prospective study relied on participant-reported clinical history from a screening survey and a study questionnaire. Recovered participants in ImmuneRACE Cohort 3 were defined as having two consecutive negative NP/OP PCR tests, clearance from a healthcare professional, or resolution of symptoms. In the prospective study, mobile phlebotomists collected whole blood, serum and a nasopharyngeal or oropharyngeal swab from each participant. Prospective study participants could optionally give additional blood draws and questionnaires over a roughly two-month period. Before DNA extraction, prospective study blood samples were shipped either frozen or at room temperature. Trimming accounts for 5 bases at V and 4 bases at J, while the number of junction bases matched to no gene is 10. Its CDR3 holds 17 amino acids, cysteine through phenylalanine. The DNA shown is the 51-base CDR3, in frame from base 1. The CDR1 and CDR2 encoded by the germline V gene (reference sequence) are LNHDA and SQIVND.

TCRbeta CDR3 regions were amplified from genomic DNA by means of the immunoSEQ Assay, a bias-controlled multiplex PCR. The published analysis was carried out like this. Within the assay, amplification of reference gene primers was used to estimate how many nucleated cells each sample contained. Sequence reads were collapsed and filtered to measure the absolute abundance of every unique TCRbeta CDR3 rearrangement. For each sample, productive Simpson clonality was calculated by taking the square root of Simpson's diversity index across productive rearrangements. TCRdb's version of the immuneACCESS table is confined to in-frame rearrangements and falls short of the full clone set. An unresolved V gene accounts for under half of the shortfall where checked; the remainder is of unknown origin. The V and J calls and clone size come from that table; D and trimming were worked out from the DNA. Counted in this sample were about 160,000 clones; around 87% of them appeared once. The top ten constitute around 6.7% of the sample.

This clone was observed a single time. This clone's antigen is unknown. No qualities accompany the bases; no much larger clone lies one base away. This clonotype was sampled from a woman aged 50 to 60 who had recovered from COVID-19. Recombination linked TRBV19 to TRBJ2-3; TRBD2 agrees with 12 junctional bases. What was sequenced was PBMCs or T cells enriched from blood (not recorded which). For the CDR3, the sequence is CASSPQSSGRGADTQYF. The DNA is TGTGCCAGTAGTCCCCAATCTAGCGGGAGGGGGGCAGATACGCAGTATTTT.